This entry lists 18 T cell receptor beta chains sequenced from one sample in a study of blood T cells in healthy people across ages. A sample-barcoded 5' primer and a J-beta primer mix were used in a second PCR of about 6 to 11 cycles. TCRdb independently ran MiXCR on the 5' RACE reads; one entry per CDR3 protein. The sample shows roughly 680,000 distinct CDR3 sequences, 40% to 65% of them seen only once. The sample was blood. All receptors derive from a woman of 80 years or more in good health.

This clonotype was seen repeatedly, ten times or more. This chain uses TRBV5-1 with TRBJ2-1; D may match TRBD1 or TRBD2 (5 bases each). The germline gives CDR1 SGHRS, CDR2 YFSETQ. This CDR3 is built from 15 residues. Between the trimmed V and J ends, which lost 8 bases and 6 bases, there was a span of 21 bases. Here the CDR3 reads CASSQDILGGNEQFF. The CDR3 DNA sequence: TGCGCCAGTTCTCAGGACATCCTAGGAGGCAATGAGCAGTTCTTC.

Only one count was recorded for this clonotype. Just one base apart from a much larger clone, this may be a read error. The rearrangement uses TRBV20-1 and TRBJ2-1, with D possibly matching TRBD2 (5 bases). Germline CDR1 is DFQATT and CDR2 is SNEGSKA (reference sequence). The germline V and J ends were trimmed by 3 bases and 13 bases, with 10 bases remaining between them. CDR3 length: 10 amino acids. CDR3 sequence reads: CSASSETQFF. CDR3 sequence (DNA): TGCAGTGCTAGTAGCGAGACCCAGTTCTTC.

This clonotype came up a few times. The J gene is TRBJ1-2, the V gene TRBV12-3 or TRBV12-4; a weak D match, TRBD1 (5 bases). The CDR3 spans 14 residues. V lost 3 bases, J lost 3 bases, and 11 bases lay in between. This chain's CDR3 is CASSFGRAHYGYTF. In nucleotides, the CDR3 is TGTGCCAGCAGTTTTGGCAGGGCGCACTATGGCTACACCTTC.

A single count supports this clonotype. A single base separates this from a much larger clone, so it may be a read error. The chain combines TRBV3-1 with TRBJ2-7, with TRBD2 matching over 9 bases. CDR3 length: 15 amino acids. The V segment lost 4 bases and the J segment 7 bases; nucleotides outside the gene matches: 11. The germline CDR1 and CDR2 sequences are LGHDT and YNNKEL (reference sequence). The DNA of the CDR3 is TGTGCCAGCAGCCTAGCGGGAGCTTTTGGCAATGAGCAGTACTTC. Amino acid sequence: CASSLAGAFGNEQYF.

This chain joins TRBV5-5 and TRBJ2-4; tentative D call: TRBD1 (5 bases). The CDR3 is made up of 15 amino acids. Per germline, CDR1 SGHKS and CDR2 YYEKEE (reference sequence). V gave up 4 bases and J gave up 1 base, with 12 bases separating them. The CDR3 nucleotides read TGTGCCAGCAGCGACCTGGCAGGGGCCAAAAACATTCAGTACTTC. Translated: CASSDLAGAKNIQYF.

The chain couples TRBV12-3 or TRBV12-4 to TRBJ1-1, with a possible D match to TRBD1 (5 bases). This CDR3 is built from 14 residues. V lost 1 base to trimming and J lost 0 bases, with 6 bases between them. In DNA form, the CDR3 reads TGTGCCAGCAGTTTAGTGACAGTGAACACTGAAGCTTTCTTT. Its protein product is CASSLVTVNTEAFF.

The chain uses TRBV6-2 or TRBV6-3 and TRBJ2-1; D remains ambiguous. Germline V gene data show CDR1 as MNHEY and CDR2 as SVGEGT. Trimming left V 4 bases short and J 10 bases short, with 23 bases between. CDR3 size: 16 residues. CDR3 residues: CASSSRPKSINEEQFF. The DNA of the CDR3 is TGTGCCAGCAGTTCCCGGCCCAAGTCCATCAATGAGGAGCAGTTCTTC.

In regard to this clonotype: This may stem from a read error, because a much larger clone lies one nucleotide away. CDR3 DNA sequence: TGTGCCAGCAGTTCCCCGGGCCTAGGGGTGCTATCCAAAAACATTCAGTACTTC. As protein: CASSSPGLGVLSKNIQYF. The J gene is TRBJ2-4, the V gene TRBV28; weak D call: TRBD1 (5 bases). The CDR3 length is 18 residues. Germline V gene sequence: CDR1 MDHEN, CDR2 SYDVKM. V gave up 4 bases and J gave up 2 bases, with 21 bases separating them.

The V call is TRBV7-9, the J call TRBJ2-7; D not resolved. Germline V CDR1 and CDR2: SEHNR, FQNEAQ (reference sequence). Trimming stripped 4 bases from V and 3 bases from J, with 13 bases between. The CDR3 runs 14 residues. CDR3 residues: CASSYLRLVYEQYF. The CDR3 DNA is TGTGCCAGCAGCTACCTACGGCTGGTCTACGAGCAGTACTTC. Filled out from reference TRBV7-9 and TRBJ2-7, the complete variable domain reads DTGVSQNPRHKITKRGQNVTFRCDPISEHNRLYWYRQTLGQGPEFLTYFQNEAQLEKSRLLSDRFSAERPKGSFSTLEIQRTEQGDSAMYLCASSYLRLVYEQYFGPGTRLTVT.

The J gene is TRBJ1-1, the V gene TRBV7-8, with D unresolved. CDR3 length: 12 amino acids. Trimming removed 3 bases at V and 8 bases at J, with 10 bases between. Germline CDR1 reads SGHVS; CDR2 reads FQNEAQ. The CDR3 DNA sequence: TGTGCCAGCAGCTTCCCCCCAGGCGAAGCTTTCTTT. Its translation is CASSFPPGEAFF.

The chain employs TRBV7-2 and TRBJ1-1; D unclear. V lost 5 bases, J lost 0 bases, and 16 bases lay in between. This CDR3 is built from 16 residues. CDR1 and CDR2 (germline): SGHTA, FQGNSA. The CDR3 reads CASSPEGRRMNTEAFF. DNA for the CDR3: TGTGCCAGCAGCCCTGAAGGACGGCGGATGAACACTGAAGCTTTCTTT.

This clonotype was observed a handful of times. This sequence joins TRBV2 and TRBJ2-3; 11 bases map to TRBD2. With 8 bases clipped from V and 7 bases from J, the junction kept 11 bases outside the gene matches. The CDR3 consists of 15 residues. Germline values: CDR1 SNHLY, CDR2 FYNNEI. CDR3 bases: TGTGCCAGCTCCTTTAGCGGGAGGGCCGAAAATACGCAGTATTTT. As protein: CASSFSGRAENTQYF.

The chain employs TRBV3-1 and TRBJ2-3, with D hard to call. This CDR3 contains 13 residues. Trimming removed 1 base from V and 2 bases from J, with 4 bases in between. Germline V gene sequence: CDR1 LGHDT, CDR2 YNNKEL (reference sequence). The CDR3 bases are TGTGCCAGCAGCCAAGGATACACAGATACGCAGTATTTT. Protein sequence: CASSQGYTDTQYF.

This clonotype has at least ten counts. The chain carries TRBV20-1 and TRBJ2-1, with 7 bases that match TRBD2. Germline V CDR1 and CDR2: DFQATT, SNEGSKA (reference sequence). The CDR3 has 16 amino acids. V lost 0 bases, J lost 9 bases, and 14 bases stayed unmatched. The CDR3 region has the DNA TGCAGTGCTAGAGACGCCGGGACTACTTTATCCGGTGAGCAGTTCTTC. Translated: CSARDAGTTLSGEQFF.

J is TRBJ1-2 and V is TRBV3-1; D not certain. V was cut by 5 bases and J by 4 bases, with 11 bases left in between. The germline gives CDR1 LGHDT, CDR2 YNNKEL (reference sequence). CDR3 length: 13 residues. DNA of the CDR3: TGTGCCAGCAGCGCTCAGGAGGTCTATGGCTACACCTTC. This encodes CASSAQEVYGYTF.

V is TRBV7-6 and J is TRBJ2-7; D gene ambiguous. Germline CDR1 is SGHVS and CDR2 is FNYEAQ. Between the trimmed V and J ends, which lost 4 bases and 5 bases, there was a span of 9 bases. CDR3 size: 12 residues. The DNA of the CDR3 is TGTGCCAGCAGCTATCAGGTAGACGAGCAGTACTTC. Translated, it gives CASSYQVDEQYF.

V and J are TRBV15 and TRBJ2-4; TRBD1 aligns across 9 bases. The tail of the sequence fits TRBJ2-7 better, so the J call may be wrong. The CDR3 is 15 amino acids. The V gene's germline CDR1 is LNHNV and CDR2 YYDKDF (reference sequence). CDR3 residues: CATSRDRGITSEQYF. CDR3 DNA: TGTGCCACCAGCAGGGACAGGGGAATAACCTCCGAGCAGTACTTC.

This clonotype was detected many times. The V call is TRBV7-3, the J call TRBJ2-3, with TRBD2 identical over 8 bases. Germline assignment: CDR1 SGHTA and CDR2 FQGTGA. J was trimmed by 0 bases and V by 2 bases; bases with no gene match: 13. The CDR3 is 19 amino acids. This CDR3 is CASSLGVGSGALSTDTQYF. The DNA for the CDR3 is TGTGCCAGCAGCTTAGGTGTCGGTAGCGGGGCCCTTAGCACAGATACGCAGTATTTT.